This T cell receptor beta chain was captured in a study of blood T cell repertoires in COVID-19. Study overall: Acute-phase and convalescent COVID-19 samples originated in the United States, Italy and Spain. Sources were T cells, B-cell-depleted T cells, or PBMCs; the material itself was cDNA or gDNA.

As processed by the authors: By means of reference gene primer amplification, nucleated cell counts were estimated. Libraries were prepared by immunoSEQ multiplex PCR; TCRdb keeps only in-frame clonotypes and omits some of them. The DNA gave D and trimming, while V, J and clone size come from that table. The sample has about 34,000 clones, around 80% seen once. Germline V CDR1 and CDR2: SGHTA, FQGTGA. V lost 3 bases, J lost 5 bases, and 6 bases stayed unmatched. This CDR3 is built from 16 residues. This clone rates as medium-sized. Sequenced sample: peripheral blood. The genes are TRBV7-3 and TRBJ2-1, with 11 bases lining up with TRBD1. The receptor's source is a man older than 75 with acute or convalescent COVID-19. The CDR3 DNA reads TGTGCCAGCAGCTTTAGGGACAGGGGGTCCGACAATGAGCAGTTCTTC. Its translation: CASSFRDRGSDNEQFF.